These T cell receptor beta chains were read from a single sample in a study of CD8 T cells in Susac syndrome. One entry per CDR3 protein results from TCRdb running MiXCR on the immunoSEQ multiplex PCR reads. The sample includes some 120,000 distinct CDR3 sequences, about nine tenths of them seen just once. The sequenced sample was CD4+ T cells from PBMCs. The receptors come from a human donor in good health. The CDR3 runs from the conserved cysteine through the conserved F or W. The D gene is left open where the match is weak.

V gene	J gene	D gene	CDR3 protein
TRBV4-3	TRBJ1-1	NA	CASSQVPGTGGFF
TRBV20-1	TRBJ2-3	TRBD2	CSASTRTSGSTDTQYF
TRBV4-3	TRBJ2-7	NA	CASSQDRPYEQYF
TRBV7-2	TRBJ2-2	TRBD1	CASSLRGGGIRTGELFF
TRBV13	TRBJ2-1	TRBD2	CATAAGREQFF
TRBV6-1	TRBJ2-3	TRBD2	CASSPRSWASGSKADTQYF
TRBV29-1	TRBJ2-5	NA	CSAFRQLGETQYF
TRBV12-3/TRBV12-4	TRBJ1-2	NA	CASSLSFAGYTF
TRBV13	TRBJ2-2	TRBD1	CASGPEDRGYTGELFF
TRBV19	TRBJ2-7	NA	CASSIRGGGGSQYEQYF
TRBV5-1	TRBJ1-2	NA	CASSWDTIYGYTF
TRBV7-2	TRBJ1-3	NA	CASSYFSSGNTIYF
TRBV7-2	TRBJ2-6	NA	CASRLPWGSYGANVLTF
TRBV5-1	TRBJ2-7	TRBD2	CASSRTGTSEGEQYF
TRBV10-3	TRBJ2-1	NA	CAISGTSLDEQFF
TRBV7-3	TRBJ2-6	NA	CASSYTAGSGANVLTF
TRBV5-6	TRBJ2-5	NA	CASSLPEAQETQYF
TRBV6-5	TRBJ1-5	NA	CASSYSSRGRYSNQPQHF
TRBV5-8	TRBJ1-1	TRBD1	CASSFDRGQMNTEAFF
TRBV4-3	TRBJ2-1	TRBD2	CASSQYRSGGKNEQFF
TRBV29-1	TRBJ1-1	TRBD1	CSVTGTGMNTEAFF
TRBV23-1	TRBJ1-1	TRBD1	CASSLNPTAGGTEAFF
TRBV3-1	TRBJ2-2	TRBD1	CASSQDSRGHTGELFF
TRBV5-4	TRBJ2-3	TRBD2	CASSAETSGTDTQYF
TRBV12-5	TRBJ1-4	NA	CASGPDGRNEKLFF
TRBV7-3	TRBJ2-2	TRBD2	CASSLGVAGHTGELFF
TRBV28	TRBJ1-1	NA	CASRSSGREAFF